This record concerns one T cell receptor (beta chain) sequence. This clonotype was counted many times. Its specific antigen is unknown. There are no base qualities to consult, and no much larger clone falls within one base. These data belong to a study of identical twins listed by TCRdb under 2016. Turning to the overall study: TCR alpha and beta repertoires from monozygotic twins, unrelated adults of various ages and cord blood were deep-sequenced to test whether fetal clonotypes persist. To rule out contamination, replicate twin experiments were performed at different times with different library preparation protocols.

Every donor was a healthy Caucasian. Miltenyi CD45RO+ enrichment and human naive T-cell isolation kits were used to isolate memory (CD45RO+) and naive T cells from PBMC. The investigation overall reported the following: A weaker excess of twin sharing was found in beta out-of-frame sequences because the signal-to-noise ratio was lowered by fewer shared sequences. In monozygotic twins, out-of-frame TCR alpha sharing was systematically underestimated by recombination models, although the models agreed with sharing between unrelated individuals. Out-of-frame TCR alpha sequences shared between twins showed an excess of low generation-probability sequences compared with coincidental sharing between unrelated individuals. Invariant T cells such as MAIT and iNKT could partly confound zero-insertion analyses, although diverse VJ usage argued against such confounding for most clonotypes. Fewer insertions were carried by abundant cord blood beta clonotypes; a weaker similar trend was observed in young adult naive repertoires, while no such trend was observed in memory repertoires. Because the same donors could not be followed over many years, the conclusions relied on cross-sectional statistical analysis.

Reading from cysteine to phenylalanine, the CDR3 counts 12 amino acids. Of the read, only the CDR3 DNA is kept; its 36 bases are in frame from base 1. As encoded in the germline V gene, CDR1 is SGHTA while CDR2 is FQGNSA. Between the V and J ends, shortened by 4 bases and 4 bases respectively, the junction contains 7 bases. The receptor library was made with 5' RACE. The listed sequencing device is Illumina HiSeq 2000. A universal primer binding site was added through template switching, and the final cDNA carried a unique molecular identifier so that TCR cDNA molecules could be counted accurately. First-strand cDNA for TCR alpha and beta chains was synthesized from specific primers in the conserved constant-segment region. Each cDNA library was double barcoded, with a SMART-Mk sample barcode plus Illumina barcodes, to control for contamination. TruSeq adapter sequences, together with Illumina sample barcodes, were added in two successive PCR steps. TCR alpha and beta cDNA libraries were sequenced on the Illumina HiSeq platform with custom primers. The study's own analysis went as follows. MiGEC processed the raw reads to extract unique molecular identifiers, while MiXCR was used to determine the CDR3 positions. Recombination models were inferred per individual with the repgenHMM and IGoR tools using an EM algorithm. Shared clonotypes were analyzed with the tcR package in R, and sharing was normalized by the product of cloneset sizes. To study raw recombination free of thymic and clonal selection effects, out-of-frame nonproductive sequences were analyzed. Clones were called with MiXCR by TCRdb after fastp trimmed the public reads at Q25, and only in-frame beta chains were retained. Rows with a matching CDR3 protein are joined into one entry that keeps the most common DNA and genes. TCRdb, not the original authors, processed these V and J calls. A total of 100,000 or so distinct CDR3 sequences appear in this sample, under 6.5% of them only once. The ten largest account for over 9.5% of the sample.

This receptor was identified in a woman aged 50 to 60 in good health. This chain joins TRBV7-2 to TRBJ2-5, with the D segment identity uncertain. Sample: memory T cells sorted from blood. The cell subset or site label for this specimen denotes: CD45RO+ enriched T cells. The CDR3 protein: CASSWALETQYF. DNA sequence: TGTGCCAGCAGCTGGGCCTTAGAGACCCAGTACTTC. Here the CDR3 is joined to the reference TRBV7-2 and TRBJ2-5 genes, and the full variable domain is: GAGVSQSPSNKVTEKGKDVELRCDPISGHTALYWYRQSLGQGLEFLIYFQGNSAPDKSGLPSDRFSAERTGGSVSTLTIQRTQQEDSAVYLCASSWALETQYFGPGTRLLVL.